The 15 T cell receptor beta chains in this list originate from one sample, sequenced in a study of CD8 T cell repertoires and HIV-1 epitope variants. What these receptors recognize is not known. TCRdb's copy holds only in-frame clones and misses some; the assay was immunoSEQ multiplex PCR. The table includes 5,000 or so clones, less than 70% detected once. The sample consisted of cultured CD8+ T cells derived from PBMCs. The receptors were gathered from a male donor with HIV.

This rearrangement joins TRBV6-5 to TRBJ1-5; D possibly corresponds to TRBD1 (6 bases). The V end lost 5 bases, the J end lost 3 bases, and 11 bases lay between the germline ends. The CDR3 length is 14 residues. Germline-derived CDR1 and CDR2 are MNHEY and SVGAGI. This chain's CDR3 is CASSTGKYNQPQHF. DNA for the CDR3: TGTGCCAGCAGTACAGGGAAATACAATCAGCCCCAGCATTTT.

This chain joins TRBV19 and TRBJ1-1; D uncertain. V was pared by 1 base and J by 0 bases, with 3 bases between. Germline V gene data show CDR1 as LNHDA and CDR2 as SQIVND (reference sequence). CDR3 length: 13 residues. The CDR3 region has the DNA TGTGCCAGTAGTATAGGAGTGAACACTGAAGCTTTCTTT. This gives the protein CASSIGVNTEAFF. The full variable domain, with the rest looked up from reference TRBV19 and TRBJ1-1, is DGGITQSPKYLFRKEGQNVTLSCEQNLNHDAMYWYRQDPGQGLRLIYYSQIVNDFQKGDIAEGYSVSREKKESFPLTVTSAQKNPTAFYLCASSIGVNTEAFFGQGTRLTVV.

This chain uses TRBV14 with TRBJ2-3, with a weak D call TRBD1 (6 bases). Germline CDR1 is SGHDN and CDR2 is FVKESK. V was cut by 4 bases and J by 2 bases, with 13 bases left in between. The CDR3 consists of 15 residues. The DNA of the CDR3 is TGTGCCAGCAGCCCCACAGGGTTTCTCACAGATACGCAGTATTTT. Translated, it gives CASSPTGFLTDTQYF.

The V call is TRBV6-1, the J call TRBJ2-7, with D possibly called TRBD1 or TRBD2 (5 bases each). The CDR3 is 14 residues long. Germline-derived CDR1 and CDR2 are MNHNS and SASEGT. Trimming left V 2 bases short and J 3 bases short, with 11 bases between. The CDR3 sequence: CASSELGDLYEQYF. Here the CDR3 DNA reads TGTGCCAGCAGTGAACTTGGGGACCTCTACGAGCAGTACTTC.

The rearrangement joins TRBV2 to TRBJ2-7, with D unresolved. Germline V gene sequence: CDR1 SNHLY, CDR2 FYNNEI. Trimming shortened V by 3 bases and J by 2 bases, and 8 bases separated the two germline ends. This CDR3 comprises 13 residues. This CDR3 is CASSDNGAYEQYF. CDR3 coding DNA: TGTGCCAGCAGTGATAACGGTGCCTACGAGCAGTACTTC.

This clone was picked up a small number of times. The chain couples TRBV7-9 to TRBJ1-1; unclear D gene. There are 11 residues in the CDR3. CDR1 and CDR2 (germline): SEHNR, FQNEAQ (reference sequence). V lost 1 base and J 5 bases, leaving 2 bases between the germline ends. CDR3 DNA sequence: TGTGCCAGCAGCTTAGATACTGAAGCTTTCTTT. As protein: CASSLDTEAFF.

This clone has a single count. V usage is TRBV30 and J usage is TRBJ2-3; D not certain. The CDR3 consists of 11 residues. Germline V CDR1 and CDR2: GTSNPN, SVGIG (reference sequence). Between the trimmed V and J ends, which lost 4 bases and 3 bases, there was a span of 5 bases. The CDR3 sequence: CAWTETDTQYF. The CDR3 DNA reads as TGTGCCTGGACGGAGACAGATACGCAGTATTTT.

This rearrangement joins TRBV27 to TRBJ2-2; D ambiguous. The ends were cut back, 3 bases at V and 4 bases at J, with 3 bases in the middle. Germline V gene data show CDR1 as MNHEY and CDR2 as SMNVEV (reference sequence). This CDR3 is built from 12 residues. The CDR3 coding sequence is TGTGCCAGCAGTTTCGGCACCGGGGAGCTGTTTTTT. It is translated as CASSFGTGELFF.

This chain links TRBV6-6 with TRBJ1-1; 8 positions match TRBD1. The junction had 7 bases not matched to a gene; V was cut back by 2 bases and J by 2 bases. The CDR3 has 16 amino acids. From germline, CDR1 is MNHNY and CDR2 SVGAGI (reference sequence). The CDR3 loop is CASSYPATGENTEAFF. The CDR3 coding sequence is TGTGCCAGCAGTTACCCCGCGACAGGGGAAAACACTGAAGCTTTCTTT.

V usage is TRBV5-1 and J usage is TRBJ2-1; the D is unclear. The CDR3 totals 15 residues. V was trimmed by 0 bases and J by 5 bases, leaving 12 bases between them. Germline CDR1 is SGHRS and CDR2 is YFSETQ. CDR3 protein: CASSLVELPNNEQFF. The CDR3, as DNA: TGCGCCAGCAGCTTGGTAGAACTCCCTAACAATGAGCAGTTCTTC.

The chain employs TRBV27 and TRBJ2-1, with D unclear. Germline CDR1 is MNHEY and CDR2 is SMNVEV (reference sequence). The CDR3 runs 15 residues. V was cut by 5 bases and J by 0 bases, with 11 bases left in between. The CDR3, as DNA: TGTGCCAGCAGTGCATATCTCAGCTCCTACAATGAGCAGTTCTTC. Residues: CASSAYLSSYNEQFF.

The chain couples TRBV11-2 to TRBJ2-3; 10 bases are a match to TRBD2. CDR1 and CDR2 (germline): SGHAT, FQNNGV. J was trimmed by 2 bases and V by 2 bases; bases with no gene match: 7. This CDR3 has 17 amino acids. This CDR3 is CASSLSSGGLHTDTQYF. The CDR3 region has the DNA TGTGCCAGCAGCTTATCTAGCGGGGGCCTGCACACAGATACGCAGTATTTT.

This chain connects TRBV19 to TRBJ1-2; D perhaps matches TRBD1 (5 bases). CDR1 and CDR2 (germline): LNHDA, SQIVND (reference sequence). Trimming left V 3 bases short and J 4 bases short, with 9 bases between. The CDR3 length is 13 residues. The CDR3 region has the DNA TGTGCCAGTAGTATCGGGGGGTTCTATGGCTACACCTTC. This encodes CASSIGGFYGYTF.

The chain recombines TRBV7-7 with TRBJ2-1; perhaps TRBD1 as D (5 bases). V lost 5 bases and J 3 bases, leaving 11 bases between the germline ends. CDR1 is SSHAT and CDR2 is FNYEAQ in the germline V gene (reference sequence). CDR3 length equals 14 residues. The CDR3 protein is CASSPQGGYNEQFF. In nucleotides, the CDR3 is TGTGCCAGCAGCCCTCAGGGTGGCTACAATGAGCAGTTCTTC. The complete variable domain, with remaining parts taken from reference TRBV7-7 and TRBJ2-1, reads GAGVSQSPRYKVTKRGQDVTLRCDPISSHATLYWYQQALGQGPEFLTYFNYEAQPDKSGLPSDRFSAERPEGSISTLTIQRTEQRDSAMYRCASSPQGGYNEQFFGPGTRLTVL.

This clone came up a few times. This rearrangement joins TRBV25-1 to TRBJ2-2; maybe TRBD2 (6 bases). V was trimmed by 2 bases and J by 1 base, leaving 11 bases between them. Germline loops: CDR1 MGHDK, CDR2 SYGVNS. The CDR3 runs to 16 residues. In nucleotides, the CDR3 is TGTGCCAGCAGTGAAGTGGGACTGCAGAACACCGGGGAGCTGTTTTTT. The encoded protein is CASSEVGLQNTGELFF. Drawing the rest from reference TRBV25-1 and TRBJ2-2, the complete variable domain is EADIYQTPRYLVIGTGKKITLECSQTMGHDKMYWYQQDPGMELHLIHYSYGVNSTEKGDLSSESTVSRIRTEHFPLTLESARPSHTSQYLCASSEVGLQNTGELFFGEGSRLTVL.